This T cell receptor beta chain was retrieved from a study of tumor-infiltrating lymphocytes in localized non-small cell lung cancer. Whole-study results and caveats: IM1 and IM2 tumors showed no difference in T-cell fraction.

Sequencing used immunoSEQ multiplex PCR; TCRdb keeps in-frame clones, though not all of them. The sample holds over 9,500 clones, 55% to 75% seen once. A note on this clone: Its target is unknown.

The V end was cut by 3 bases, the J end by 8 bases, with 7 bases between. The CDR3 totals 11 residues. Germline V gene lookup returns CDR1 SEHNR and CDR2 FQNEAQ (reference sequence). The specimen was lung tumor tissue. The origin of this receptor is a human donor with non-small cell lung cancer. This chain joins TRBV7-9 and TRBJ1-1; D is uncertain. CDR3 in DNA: TGTGCCAGCAGCTTGATGGGAGAAGCTTTCTTT. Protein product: CASSLMGEAFF.